Following are 10 T cell receptor beta chains from one sample sequenced in a study of blood T cell repertoires in COVID-19. Assay used: immunoSEQ multiplex PCR; TCRdb lists only in-frame clones, some missing. The sample shows some 200,000 clones, more than 70% of them seen only once. The specimen sequenced was PBMCs or T cells enriched from blood (not recorded which). The receptors shown here come from a middle-aged woman with acute COVID-19.

The chain links TRBV19 to TRBJ1-5, with 10 nucleotides matching TRBD1. The germline gives CDR1 LNHDA, CDR2 SQIVND (reference sequence). Trimming cost V 7 bases and J 1 base; bases outside gene matches: 13. CDR3 length: 18 residues. CDR3 DNA: TGTGCCAGTAACCTCCGGACAGGGGGTGGAGAAAGCAATCAGCCCCAGCATTTT. Translated, it gives CASNLRTGGGESNQPQHF.

The chain carries TRBV29-1 and TRBJ2-5; D is perhaps TRBD1 (6 bases). This CDR3 is built from 15 residues. V was pared by 4 bases and J by 5 bases, with 20 bases between. From germline, CDR1 is SQVTM and CDR2 ANQGSEA. CDR3 loop: CSVVLGAHGMETQYF. CDR3 in DNA: TGCAGCGTTGTTCTGGGGGCGCACGGGATGGAGACCCAGTACTTC. Using reference TRBV29-1 and TRBJ2-5 for the parts outside the CDR3, the full variable domain is SAVISQKPSRDICQRGTSLTIQCQVDSQVTMMFWYRQQPGQSLTLIATANQGSEATYESGFVIDKFPISRPNLTFSTLTVSNMSPEDSSIYLCSVVLGAHGMETQYFGPGTRLLVL.

The chain has TRBV29-1 and TRBJ1-1; D is possibly TRBD1 (6 bases). V dropped 3 bases and J dropped 1 base, with 9 bases sitting between them. The CDR3 spans 13 residues. CDR1 SQVTM and CDR2 ANQGSEA come from the germline V gene. CDR3 protein: CSVEHRENTEAFF. As DNA, the CDR3 is TGCAGCGTTGAGCACAGGGAGAACACTGAAGCTTTCTTT.

CDR3 in amino acids: CASSTSGDSYNEQFF. CDR3 bases: TGTGCCAGCAGTACTAGCGGAGACTCCTACAATGAGCAGTTCTTC. The V call is TRBV6-4, the J call TRBJ2-1; 8 bases map to TRBD2. Trimming at V came to 5 bases and at J to 0 bases, leaving 3 bases not matched to a gene. This CDR3 has 15 residues. The germline V gene encodes CDR1 MRHNA and CDR2 SNTAGT.

The chain combines TRBV7-9 with TRBJ1-1; the D is unclear. The V gene lost 6 bases and the J gene lost 5 bases, with 16 bases spanning the gap. There are 14 residues in the CDR3. Germline V lookup: CDR1 SEHNR, CDR2 FQNEAQ (reference sequence). The CDR3 loop reads CASRSSDGRTEAFF. CDR3 DNA sequence: TGTGCCAGCAGGTCCTCGGATGGGAGAACTGAAGCTTTCTTT.

This chain connects TRBV19 to TRBJ2-6; D possibly corresponds to TRBD2 (6 bases). Between the trimmed V and J ends, which lost 9 bases and 0 bases, there was a span of 12 bases. Germline V CDR1 and CDR2: LNHDA, SQIVND (reference sequence). This CDR3 comprises 15 residues. CDR3 DNA sequence: TGTGCCAGCCGGGGACTGTACTCTGGGGCCAACGTCCTGACTTTC. Translation gives CASRGLYSGANVLTF.

The V call is TRBV6-5, the J call TRBJ2-1; 7 nucleotides match TRBD1. CDR3 length equals 15 residues. The germline V gene encodes CDR1 MNHEY and CDR2 SVGAGI. Trimming at V came to 9 bases and at J to 3 bases, leaving 11 bases not matched to a gene. DNA of the CDR3: TGTGCCAGTGACCCGACAGGGTACAGCTACAATGAGCAGTTCTTC. Protein product: CASDPTGYSYNEQFF.

This chain connects TRBV15 to TRBJ2-7; 9 nucleotides line up with TRBD1. V shed 1 base, J shed 4 bases, and the junction held 5 bases outside the gene matches. The CDR3 consists of 15 residues. Germline CDR1 reads LNHNV; CDR2 reads YYDKDF (reference sequence). Written as DNA, the CDR3 is TGTGCCACCAGCAGAGGGGGACAGGGTATGTACGAGCAGTACTTC. Translation: CATSRGGQGMYEQYF.

V usage is TRBV5-1 and J usage is TRBJ1-5; the D is unclear. The CDR3 length is 15 residues. Per germline, CDR1 SGHRS and CDR2 YFSETQ. Trimming stripped 0 bases from V and 0 bases from J, with 7 bases between. The CDR3 DNA follows: TGCGCCAGCAGCTTGGAGGCGGATAGCAATCAGCCCCAGCATTTT. Translated, it gives CASSLEADSNQPQHF.

The rearrangement joins TRBV28 to TRBJ2-5, with TRBD2 matching 9 bases. J lost 4 bases, V lost 6 bases, and 6 bases had no gene match. The CDR3 is 14 residues long. The V gene's germline CDR1 is MDHEN and CDR2 SYDVKM. CDR3 sequence: CASSLAGLGETQYF. CDR3 sequence (DNA): TGTGCCAGCAGCCTAGCGGGGCTTGGAGAGACCCAGTACTTC.